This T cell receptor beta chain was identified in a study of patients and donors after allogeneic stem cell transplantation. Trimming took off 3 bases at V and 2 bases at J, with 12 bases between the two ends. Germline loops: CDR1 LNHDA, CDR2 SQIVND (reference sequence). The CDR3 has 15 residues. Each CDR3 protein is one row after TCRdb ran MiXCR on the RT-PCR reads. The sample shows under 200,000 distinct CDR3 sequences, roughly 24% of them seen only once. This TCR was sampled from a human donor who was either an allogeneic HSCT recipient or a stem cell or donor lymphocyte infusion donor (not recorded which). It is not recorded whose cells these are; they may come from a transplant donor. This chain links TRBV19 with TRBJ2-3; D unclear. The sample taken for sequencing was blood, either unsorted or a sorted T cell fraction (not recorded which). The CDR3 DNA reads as TGTGCCAGTAGTATGTTGGCAGACCACACAGATACGCAGTATTTT. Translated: CASSMLADHTDTQYF.